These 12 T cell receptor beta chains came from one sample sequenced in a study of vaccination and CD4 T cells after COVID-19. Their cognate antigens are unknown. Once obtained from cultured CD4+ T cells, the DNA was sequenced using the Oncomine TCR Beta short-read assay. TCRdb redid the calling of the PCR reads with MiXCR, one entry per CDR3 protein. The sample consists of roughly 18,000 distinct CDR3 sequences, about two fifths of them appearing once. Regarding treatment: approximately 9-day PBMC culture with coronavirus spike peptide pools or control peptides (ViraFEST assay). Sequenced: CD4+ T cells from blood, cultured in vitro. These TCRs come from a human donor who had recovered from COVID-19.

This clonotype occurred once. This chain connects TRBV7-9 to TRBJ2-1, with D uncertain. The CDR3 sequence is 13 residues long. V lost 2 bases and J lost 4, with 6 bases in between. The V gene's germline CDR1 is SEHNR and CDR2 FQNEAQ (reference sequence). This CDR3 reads CASSLRTYNEQFF. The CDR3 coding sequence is TGTGCCAGCAGCTTAAGAACGTACAATGAGCAGTTCTTC.

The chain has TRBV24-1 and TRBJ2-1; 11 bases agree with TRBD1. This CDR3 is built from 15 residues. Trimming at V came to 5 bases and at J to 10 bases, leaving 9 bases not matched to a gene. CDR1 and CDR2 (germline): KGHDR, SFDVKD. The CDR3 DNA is TGTGCCACCAGTGCCAGGGACAGGGGGACTGTGGAGCAGTTCTTC. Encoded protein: CATSARDRGTVEQFF.

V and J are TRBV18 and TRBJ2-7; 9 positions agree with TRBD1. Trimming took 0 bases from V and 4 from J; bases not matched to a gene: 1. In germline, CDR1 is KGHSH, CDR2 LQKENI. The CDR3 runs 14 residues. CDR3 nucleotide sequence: TGTGCCAGCTCACCACCGACAGGGGGATACGAGCAGTACTTC. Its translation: CASSPPTGGYEQYF.

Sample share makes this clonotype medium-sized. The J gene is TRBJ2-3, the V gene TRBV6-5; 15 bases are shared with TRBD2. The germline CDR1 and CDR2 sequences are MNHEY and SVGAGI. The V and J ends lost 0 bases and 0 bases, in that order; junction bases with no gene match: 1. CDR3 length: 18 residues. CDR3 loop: CASSYSGTSGGSTDTQYF. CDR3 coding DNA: TGTGCCAGCAGTTACTCCGGGACTAGCGGGGGGAGCACAGATACGCAGTATTTT.

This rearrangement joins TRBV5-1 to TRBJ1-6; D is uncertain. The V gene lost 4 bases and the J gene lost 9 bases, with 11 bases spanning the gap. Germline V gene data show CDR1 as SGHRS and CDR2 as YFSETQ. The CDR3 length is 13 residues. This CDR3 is CASSLGLFSPLHF. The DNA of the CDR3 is TGCGCCAGCAGCCTTGGACTCTTTTCACCCCTCCACTTT.

DNA of the CDR3: TGTGCCAGCAGGGTTGGACAGGGGAGAGAGACCCAGTACTTC. This encodes CASRVGQGRETQYF. The V call is TRBV6-1, the J call TRBJ2-5; the match to TRBD1 covers 9 bases. The CDR3 extends over 14 amino acids. Germline values: CDR1 MNHNS, CDR2 SASEGT. V shed 6 bases and J 4 bases; nucleotides not matched to a gene: 6.

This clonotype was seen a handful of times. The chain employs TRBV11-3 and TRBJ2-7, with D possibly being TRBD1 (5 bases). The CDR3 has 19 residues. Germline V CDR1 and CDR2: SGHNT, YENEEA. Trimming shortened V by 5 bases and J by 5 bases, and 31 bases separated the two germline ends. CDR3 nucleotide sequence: TGTGCCAGCAGCCCCTCATCAGTGGGGCAGTCAAAGGGCTGGAACGAGCAGTACTTC. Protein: CASSPSSVGQSKGWNEQYF.

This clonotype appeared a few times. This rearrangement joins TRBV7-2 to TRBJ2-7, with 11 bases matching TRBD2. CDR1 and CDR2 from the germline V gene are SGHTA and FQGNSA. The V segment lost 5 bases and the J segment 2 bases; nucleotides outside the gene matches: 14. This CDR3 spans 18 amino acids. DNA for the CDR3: TGTGCCAGCAGCGCTAGCCCAAAGACTAGCGGGATCCCCTACGAGCAGTACTTC. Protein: CASSASPKTSGIPYEQYF.

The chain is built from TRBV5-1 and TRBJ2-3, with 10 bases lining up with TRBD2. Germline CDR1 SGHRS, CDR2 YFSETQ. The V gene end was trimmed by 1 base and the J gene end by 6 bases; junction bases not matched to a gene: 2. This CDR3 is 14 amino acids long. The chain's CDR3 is CASSLQREGDTQYF. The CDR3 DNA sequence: TGCGCCAGCAGCTTGCAGCGGGAGGGGGATACGCAGTATTTT.

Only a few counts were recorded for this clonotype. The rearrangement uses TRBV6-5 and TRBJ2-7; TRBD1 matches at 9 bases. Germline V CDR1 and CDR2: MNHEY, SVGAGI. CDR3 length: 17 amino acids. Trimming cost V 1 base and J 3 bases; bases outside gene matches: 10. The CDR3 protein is CASSYYFRDRDYYEQYF. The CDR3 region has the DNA TGTGCCAGCAGTTACTACTTCCGGGACAGGGACTACTACGAGCAGTACTTC.

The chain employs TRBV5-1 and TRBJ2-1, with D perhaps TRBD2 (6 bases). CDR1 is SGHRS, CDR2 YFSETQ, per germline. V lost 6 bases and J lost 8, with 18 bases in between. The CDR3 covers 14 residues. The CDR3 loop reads CASTREKPRDEQFF. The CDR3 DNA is TGCGCCAGCACTCGGGAGAAGCCACGGGATGAGCAGTTCTTC. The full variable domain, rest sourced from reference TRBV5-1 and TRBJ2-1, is KAGVTQTPRYLIKTRGQQVTLSCSPISGHRSVSWYQQTPGQGLQFLFEYFSETQRNKGNFPGRFSGRQFSNSRSEMNVSTLELGDSALYLCASTREKPRDEQFFGPGTRLTVL.

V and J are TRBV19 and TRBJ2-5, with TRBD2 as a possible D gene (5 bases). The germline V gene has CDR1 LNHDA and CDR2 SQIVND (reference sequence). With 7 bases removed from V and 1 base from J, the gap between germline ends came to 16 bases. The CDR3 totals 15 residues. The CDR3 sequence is CASTRRGESQETQYF. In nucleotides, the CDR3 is TGTGCCAGTACTCGCCGGGGAGAATCCCAAGAGACCCAGTACTTC.